This T cell receptor (beta chain) was profiled in a study of blood T cell repertoires in COVID-19. Study overall: The study drew acute and convalescent COVID-19 samples from the United States, Italy and Spain. PBMCs, B-cell-depleted T cells, or T cells were the source of the cDNA or gDNA that made up the material.

J lost 9 bases, V lost 3 bases, and 10 bases had no gene match. This CDR3 comprises 15 residues. Germline assignment: CDR1 MDHEN and CDR2 SYDVKM. Patients from Seattle were sampled longitudinally, starting during active infection. How the authors handled the data: Amplification of reference gene primers was used by the study to estimate nucleated cell counts. Sequenced by immunoSEQ multiplex PCR; TCRdb stores in-frame clones only, minus some. V, J and clone size are those of that table, while D and trimming were read from the DNA. Of under 450,000 clones in the sample, 89% are singletons; the top ten hold roughly 1.6%.

The receptor was isolated from a woman in her forties with COVID-19, enrolled during active disease. Sequencing was carried out using peripheral blood. This sequence joins TRBV28 and TRBJ1-3, with 8 bases identical to TRBD1. CDR3 sequence (DNA): TGTGCCAGCAGTTTCCCGGGACAGGACTTAGGCACCATATATTTT. It specifies CASSFPGQDLGTIYF. The full variable domain, rest sourced from reference TRBV28 and TRBJ1-3, is DVKVTQSSRYLVKRTGEKVFLECVQDMDHENMFWYRQDPGLGLRLIYFSYDVKMKEKGDIPEGYSVSREKKERFSLILESASTNQTSMYLCASSFPGQDLGTIYFGEGSWLTVV.